These 29 T cell receptor beta chains were sequenced from one sample in a study of T-cell reconstitution after alpha-beta-depleted transplantation in children. Preparation of the TCRbeta library involved a method that used unique molecular identifiers. TCRdb ran MiXCR on the PCR reads and lists one entry per CDR3 protein. Of some 200,000 distinct CDR3 sequences listed, 7.5% to 9.5% are singletons. Sequencing was performed on PBMCs, mostly from graft donor cells, taken 360 days after TCRalphabeta/CD19-depleted stem cell transplant. Receptor source: a male patient under 10 years old who had a stem cell transplant for acute myeloid leukemia, so the T cells may come from the graft donor.

The table lists this clonotype with a few counts. This rearrangement joins TRBV7-2 to TRBJ2-5; D possibly matches TRBD1 or TRBD2 (5 bases each). Between the trimmed V and J ends, which lost 4 bases and 3 bases, there was a span of 15 bases. Germline V gives CDR1 SGHTA, CDR2 FQGNSA. The CDR3 totals 15 residues. CDR3 residues: CASSSWWGWEETQYF. The CDR3 DNA is TGTGCCAGCAGCTCATGGTGGGGGTGGGAAGAGACCCAGTACTTC.

This clonotype appeared a few times. The V gene is TRBV5-1, the J gene TRBJ1-1; D unclear. The CDR3 has 12 amino acids. V gave up 4 bases and J gave up 11 bases, with 15 bases separating them. Germline V CDR1 and CDR2: SGHRS, YFSETQ. CDR3 loop: CASSLRTEEAFF. DNA for the CDR3: TGCGCCAGCAGCCTGAGGACGGAGGAGGCTTTCTTT.

This clonotype was counted at least ten times. In DNA form, the CDR3 reads TGCGCCAGCAGCCAAGATCGGTCAGGGGGGACCCTAACCTACGAGCAGTACGTC. Its protein is CASSQDRSGGTLTYEQYV. V usage is TRBV4-1 and J usage is TRBJ2-7; perhaps TRBD1 as D (7 bases). The CDR3 length is 18 residues. V gave up 0 bases and J gave up 2 bases, with 20 bases separating them. Germline V gene sequence: CDR1 MGHRA, CDR2 YSYEKL.

The V gene is TRBV5-5, the J gene TRBJ2-3; D gene uncertain. Germline lookup yields CDR1 SGHKS and CDR2 YYEKEE (reference sequence). V lost 2 bases to trimming and J lost 7 bases, with 5 bases between them. The CDR3 sequence is 11 residues long. This CDR3 is CASSFLNTQYF. As DNA, the CDR3 is TGTGCCAGCAGCTTTTTAAATACGCAGTATTTT.

The genes are TRBV7-3 and TRBJ2-6; D is uncertain. This CDR3 comprises 15 residues. V lost 3 bases and J 1 base, leaving 7 bases between the germline ends. In germline, CDR1 is SGHTA, CDR2 FQGTGA. CDR3 residues: CASSLSTSGANVLTF. CDR3 sequence (DNA): TGTGCCAGCAGCTTGAGCACATCTGGGGCCAACGTCCTGACTTTC.

This clonotype was observed at least ten times. The rearrangement uses TRBV6-5 and TRBJ1-4; the D is unclear. CDR1 and CDR2 (germline): MNHEY, SVGAGI. The V gene lost 6 bases and the J gene lost 12 bases, with 17 bases spanning the gap. This CDR3 contains 13 residues. The CDR3 spells CASRRGLTGELFF. For the CDR3, the DNA is TGTGCCAGCAGACGAGGACTCACTGGGGAACTGTTTTTT.

The table lists this clonotype with a few counts. This sequence joins TRBV21-1 and TRBJ2-7; TRBD1, as called in the table, went unchecked against the DNA. TRBV21-1 constitutes a pseudogene. This CDR3 has 17 amino acids. CDR3 sequence (DNA): TGTGCCAGCAGCAAAAAAACCGGACAGCAATCATCCTACGAGCAGTACTTC. It is translated as CASSKKTGQQSSYEQYF.

This chain joins TRBV20-1 and TRBJ2-2; 9 positions match TRBD2. The CDR3 runs 17 residues. Unmatched junction bases numbered 6, after V lost 0 bases and J lost 1 base. Germline CDR1 DFQATT, CDR2 SNEGSKA (reference sequence). CDR3 region: CSARDPLAGMNTGELFF. The CDR3 DNA follows: TGCAGTGCTAGAGATCCCCTAGCGGGAATGAACACCGGGGAGCTGTTTTTT.

This clonotype was detected only a few times. This chain links TRBV7-9 with TRBJ2-1; 10 bases line up with TRBD1. The CDR3 runs 17 residues. V shed 5 bases, J shed 5 bases, and the junction held 12 bases outside the gene matches. Germline V gene data show CDR1 as SEHNR and CDR2 as FQNEAQ (reference sequence). CDR3 nucleotide sequence: TGTGCCAGCAGCCGATTAACAGCCGGGACAGGGGACAATGAGCAGTTCTTC. Translating gives CASSRLTAGTGDNEQFF.

The table lists this clonotype with many counts. The chain is built from TRBV25-1 and TRBJ2-1; tentatively, D is TRBD1 (5 bases). The CDR3 is 12 residues long. Germline CDR1 MGHDK, CDR2 SYGVNS. The ends were cut back, 1 base at V and 10 bases at J, with 8 bases in the middle. The chain's CDR3 is CASSEWKGEQFF. CDR3 DNA sequence: TGTGCCAGCAGTGAATGGAAGGGGGAGCAGTTCTTC.

This clonotype was counted between two and nine times. V gene TRBV10-3 combines with J gene TRBJ2-3, with 7 positions matching TRBD2. The CDR3 length is 18 residues. Germline values: CDR1 ENHRY, CDR2 SYGVKD. V gave up 0 bases and J gave up 1 base; unmatched junction bases: 10. Here the CDR3 DNA reads TGTGCCATCAGTGAGTCTCTGGGGAGGGAGGGCCGCACAGATACGCAGTATTTT. Amino acids: CAISESLGREGRTDTQYF.

This rearrangement joins TRBV7-2 to TRBJ2-7, with 9 bases that match TRBD2. The ends lost 5 bases at V and 2 bases at J; junction bases unmatched: 7. The CDR3 totals 15 residues. CDR1 is SGHTA, CDR2 FQGNSA, per germline. In DNA, the CDR3 is TGTGCCAGCAGCCCTGACGCGGGAGGGCCCTACGAGCAGTACTTC. This codes for CASSPDAGGPYEQYF. Variable domain in full (rest from reference TRBV7-2 and TRBJ2-7): GAGVSQSPSNKVTEKGKDVELRCDPISGHTALYWYRQSLGQGLEFLIYFQGNSAPDKSGLPSDRFSAERTGGSVSTLTIQRTQQEDSAVYLCASSPDAGGPYEQYFGPGTRLTVT.

In regard to this clonotype: The junction departs from germline at one end; a sequencing error may be responsible. The chain uses TRBV11-2 and TRBJ2-1, with 12 positions matching TRBD2. Per the germline V gene, CDR1 is SGHAT and CDR2 is FQNNGV. This CDR3 comprises 17 residues. CDR3 coding DNA: TGTGCCAGCAGCTTAGATCATGGACTAGCGGGAAACAATGGGCAGTTCTTC. Encoded protein: CASSLDHGLAGNNGQFF. Supplemented by reference TRBV11-2 and TRBJ2-1, the full variable domain reads EAGVAQSPRYKIIEKRQSVAFWCNPISGHATLYWYQQILGQGPKLLIQFQNNGVVDDSQLPKDRFSAERLKGVDSTLKIQPAKLEDSAVYLCASSLDHGLAGNNGQFFGPGTRLTVL.

The rearrangement joins TRBV27 to TRBJ2-7; D possibly corresponds to TRBD2 (6 bases). CDR1 MNHEY and CDR2 SMNVEV come from the germline V gene (reference sequence). Trimming left V 2 bases short and J 0 bases short, with 14 bases between. The CDR3 is made up of 16 amino acids. The CDR3 here is CASSLRGTASSYEQYF. CDR3 bases: TGTGCCAGCAGTTTACGCGGGACGGCGAGCTCCTACGAGCAGTACTTC.

The sample holds many counts of this clonotype. CDR3 sequence reads: CASSPRDSYEQYV. The CDR3 region has the DNA TGTGCCAGCTCACCAAGGGACAGCTACGAGCAGTACGTC. The gene calls are TRBV18 and TRBJ2-7, with TRBD1 identical over 7 bases. The CDR3 has 13 amino acids. The junction had 1 base not matched to a gene; V was cut back by 2 bases and J by 3 bases. Germline V gene lookup returns CDR1 KGHSH and CDR2 LQKENI.

This clonotype was seen a few times. The J gene is TRBJ2-7, the V gene TRBV6-5, with 11 bases aligning to TRBD2. The CDR3 loop spans 16 amino acids. With 0 bases clipped from V and 2 bases from J, the junction kept 3 bases outside the gene matches. Germline CDR1 reads MNHEY; CDR2 reads SVGAGI. CDR3 protein: CASSYSGTSGAYEQYF. The CDR3 nucleotides read TGTGCCAGCAGTTACTCCGGGACTAGCGGCGCCTACGAGCAGTACTTC.

V usage is TRBV9 and J usage is TRBJ2-3; perhaps TRBD1 as D (6 bases). V lost 2 bases and J lost 5, with 15 bases in between. The germline V gene encodes CDR1 SGDLS and CDR2 YYNGEE. The length of the CDR3 is 15 residues. The CDR3 DNA is TGTGCCAGCAGCGTCCAAACAGGGCTCGGAGATACGCAGTATTTT. Translation: CASSVQTGLGDTQYF.

The V and J genes are TRBV18 and TRBJ2-3; perhaps TRBD2 as D (5 bases). Per the germline V gene, CDR1 is KGHSH and CDR2 is LQKENI. Trimming removed 0 bases from V and 4 bases from J, with 5 bases in between. The CDR3 sequence is 13 residues long. In DNA, the CDR3 is TGTGCCAGCTCACCACCTAGCGCAGATACGCAGTATTTT. Its protein is CASSPPSADTQYF.

This CDR3 reads CASSQDNGQGFYEQYF. Here the CDR3 DNA reads TGCGCCAGCAGCCAAGATAACGGACAAGGTTTCTACGAGCAGTACTTC. The chain has TRBV4-1 and TRBJ2-7; weak D call: TRBD1 (5 bases). Germline CDR1 MGHRA, CDR2 YSYEKL. The CDR3 length is 16 residues. Trimming pared 0 bases from V and 3 bases from J, leaving 15 bases between.

This clonotype was seen repeatedly, ten times or more. This rearrangement joins TRBV20-1 to TRBJ1-5; TRBD1 agrees at 9 bases. With 5 bases clipped from V and 11 bases from J, the junction kept 10 bases outside the gene matches. The CDR3 loop spans 13 amino acids. In germline, CDR1 is DFQATT, CDR2 SNEGSKA (reference sequence). CDR3 coding DNA: TGCAGTGCTCCGGGACAGGGTCAATGGGCCCAGCATTTT. Its translation is CSAPGQGQWAQHF.

This chain connects TRBV7-9 to TRBJ1-5, with D possibly TRBD1 on 5 matching bases. This CDR3 region has 14 residues. Trimming shortened V by 7 bases and J by 5 bases, and 15 bases separated the two germline ends. Germline V lookup: CDR1 SEHNR, CDR2 FQNEAQ (reference sequence). CDR3 sequence: CASTSQGTDQPQHF. The DNA for the CDR3 is TGTGCCAGCACCTCGCAGGGTACGGATCAGCCCCAGCATTTT.

There are many counts of this clonotype. The chain couples TRBV12-3 or TRBV12-4 to TRBJ2-3; either TRBD1 or TRBD2 may fit D (5 bases each). Trimming shortened V by 4 bases and J by 5 bases, and 13 bases separated the two germline ends. This CDR3 region has 14 residues. CDR3 in amino acids: CASSSPGRGDTQYF. CDR3 coding DNA: TGTGCCAGCAGTTCGCCGGGACGAGGAGATACGCAGTATTTT.

This clonotype was counted only a few times. This chain links TRBV6-2 or TRBV6-3 with TRBJ1-5; 7 nucleotides agree with TRBD1. This CDR3 contains 16 residues. Germline CDR1 is MNHEY and CDR2 is SVGEGT. With V trimmed by 5 bases and J by 7 bases, 14 bases remained unmatched. The CDR3 sequence is CASSHRRDSLYQPQHF. Written as DNA, the CDR3 is TGTGCCAGCAGTCATCGCCGGGACAGTTTATACCAGCCCCAGCATTTT.

This clonotype has ten or more counts. The chain joins TRBV12-3 or TRBV12-4 to TRBJ2-7; 8 bases line up with TRBD1. The ends lost 3 bases at V and 2 bases at J; junction bases unmatched: 6. The CDR3 length is 15 residues. The CDR3 nucleotides read TGTGCCAGCAGTTTCTGGGGGGACAGGCCCTACGAGCAGTACGTC. Amino acid sequence: CASSFWGDRPYEQYV.

This clonotype was detected many times. V usage is TRBV29-1 and J usage is TRBJ2-2, with 8 bases lining up with TRBD1. Germline trimming cut 4 bases from V and 5 bases from J; bases unmatched to any gene: 3. CDR3 size: 13 residues. Germline CDR1 is SQVTM and CDR2 is ANQGSEA. The CDR3 reads CSVGTGLTGELFF. CDR3 sequence (DNA): TGCAGCGTTGGGACAGGGCTAACCGGGGAGCTGTTTTTT.

The rearrangement uses TRBV12-3 or TRBV12-4 and TRBJ1-1, with D perhaps TRBD1 (5 bases). Trimming stripped 5 bases from V and 3 bases from J, with 13 bases between. The CDR3 loop spans 14 amino acids. The CDR3 sequence: CASSPLWGYTEAFF. In nucleotides, the CDR3 is TGTGCCAGCAGTCCACTATGGGGGTACACTGAAGCTTTCTTT.

The gene calls are TRBV5-1 and TRBJ2-3; D perhaps matches TRBD2 (6 bases). The germline V and J ends were trimmed by 2 bases and 0 bases, with 16 bases remaining between them. Germline-derived CDR1 and CDR2 are SGHRS and YFSETQ. The CDR3 is 17 residues long. The CDR3 DNA is TGCGCCAGCAGCTTCCCGGGAGACATAACTAGCACAGATACGCAGTATTTT. It translates to CASSFPGDITSTDTQYF. Looking up the rest from reference TRBV5-1 and TRBJ2-3 gives the full variable domain: KAGVTQTPRYLIKTRGQQVTLSCSPISGHRSVSWYQQTPGQGLQFLFEYFSETQRNKGNFPGRFSGRQFSNSRSEMNVSTLELGDSALYLCASSFPGDITSTDTQYFGPGTRLTVL.

A few counts support this clonotype. The rearrangement uses TRBV7-2 and TRBJ2-7; 7 bases fit TRBD2. The V gene's germline CDR1 is SGHTA and CDR2 FQGNSA. The CDR3 loop spans 15 amino acids. V lost 1 base, J lost 5 bases, and 8 bases stayed unmatched. The CDR3: CASSLVREAGNEQYF. As DNA, the CDR3 is TGTGCCAGCAGCTTAGTCCGGGAGGCTGGCAACGAGCAGTACTTC.

This clonotype was seen at least ten times. The rearrangement links TRBV9 to TRBJ2-7; perhaps TRBD2 as D (6 bases). The CDR3 has 15 residues. V was cut by 3 bases and J by 5 bases, with 18 bases left in between. Germline V gives CDR1 SGDLS, CDR2 YYNGEE. CDR3 protein: CASSGSGGGIDEQYF. For the CDR3, the DNA is TGTGCCAGCAGCGGTTCTGGTGGAGGGATCGACGAGCAGTACTTC. The full variable domain, its missing parts supplied by reference TRBV9 and TRBJ2-7, is DSGVTQTPKHLITATGQRVTLRCSPRSGDLSVYWYQQSLDQGLQFLIQYYNGEERAKGNILERFSAQQFPDLHSELNLSSLELGDSALYFCASSGSGGGIDEQYFGPGTRLTVT.